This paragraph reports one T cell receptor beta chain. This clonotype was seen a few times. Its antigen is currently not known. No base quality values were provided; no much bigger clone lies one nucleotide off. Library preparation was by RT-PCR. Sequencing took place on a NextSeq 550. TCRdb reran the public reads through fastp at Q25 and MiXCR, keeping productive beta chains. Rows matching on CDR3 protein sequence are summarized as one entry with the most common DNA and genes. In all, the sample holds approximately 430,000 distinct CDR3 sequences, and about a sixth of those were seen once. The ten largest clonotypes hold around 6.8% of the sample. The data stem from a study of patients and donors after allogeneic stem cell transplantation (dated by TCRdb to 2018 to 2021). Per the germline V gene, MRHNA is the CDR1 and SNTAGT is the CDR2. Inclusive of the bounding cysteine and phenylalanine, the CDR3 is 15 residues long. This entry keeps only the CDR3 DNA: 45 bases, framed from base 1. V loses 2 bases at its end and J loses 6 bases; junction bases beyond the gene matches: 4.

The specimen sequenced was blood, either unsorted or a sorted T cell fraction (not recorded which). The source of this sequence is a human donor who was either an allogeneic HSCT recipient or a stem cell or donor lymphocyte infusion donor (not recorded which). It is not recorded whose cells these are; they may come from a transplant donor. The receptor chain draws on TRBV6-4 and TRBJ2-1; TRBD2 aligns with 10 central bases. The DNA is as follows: TGTGCCAGCAGTGACACGGGACTAGCGCCCAATGAGCAGTTCTTC. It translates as CASSDTGLAPNEQFF.